This TCR beta chain originates from a study of blood T cell repertoires in COVID-19. Study-wide context: Both acute and convalescent COVID-19 samples were obtained from the United States, Italy and Spain. Sources were T cells, B-cell-depleted T cells, or PBMCs; the material itself was cDNA or gDNA.

Per the study methods: Estimated nucleated cell counts came from reference gene primer amplification. Only in-frame clones appear in the TCRdb table, and some are missing; sequencing was by immunoSEQ multiplex PCR. The V and J calls and clone size were taken over from that table, and D and trimming were inferred from the DNA. The table records about 72,000 clones, 70% to 90% of them present only once. The ends lost 0 bases at V and 2 bases at J; junction bases unmatched: 7. Germline V gene data show CDR1 as SGHNT and CDR2 as YENEEA. The CDR3 is 17 amino acids. Specimen: peripheral blood. This chain links TRBV11-3 with TRBJ1-5; TRBD1 aligns across 7 bases. The receptor comes from a man aged 30 to 39 with acute or convalescent COVID-19. CDR3 in DNA: TGTGCCAGCAGCTTAGATCCCCCAGGGGGAGGCAATCAGCCCCAGCATTTT. This encodes CASSLDPPGGGNQPQHF.